The clone carrying this T cell receptor beta chain was observed once. The antigen remains undetermined. The data were taken from a study of shared clonotypes between healthy human individuals. Profiled with immunoSEQ multiplex PCR; TCRdb holds only in-frame clones, not every one. The table records a few million clones, about 92% of them present only once. Points from the study as a whole: Between a handful of donors, naive CD4 clonotypes were shared at a level of approximately 5%.

The CDR3 loop spans 12 amino acids. V gave up 6 bases and J gave up 9 bases, with 12 bases separating them. Germline V gene sequence: CDR1 SEHNR, CDR2 FQNEAQ (reference sequence). The specimen was naive CD4+ T cells from PBMCs. The subset denotes: CD45RA+ positively selected. The chain combines TRBV7-9 with TRBJ2-1; no reliable D call. The TCR sequence derives from a man in his late teens or twenties in good health. Some clones in this sample may be carry-over from other donors' samples. The CDR3 DNA follows: TGTGCCAGCAGAAGTAGCCAGATTGAGCAGTTCTTC. Translating it yields CASRSSQIEQFF.